This entry features one T cell receptor (beta chain) sequence. What it recognizes is unknown. This entry is derived from a study of CD8+ T cells in alopecia areata. The study, taken as a whole, reports: Possibly because of HLA-related factors, TCR sharing was less clear across patients than in mice. Numerous expanded lesional clones remained in scalp and blood during tofacitinib.

This CDR3 comprises 15 residues. Germline-derived CDR1 and CDR2 are SGHRS and YFSETQ. J lost 9 bases, V lost 4 bases, and 6 bases had no gene match. Treatment reported: oral pan-JAK inhibitor, 5-10 mg twice daily. Extracted RNA was reverse transcribed into cDNA, the sequencing template. Libraries were prepared by immunoSEQ multiplex PCR; TCRdb keeps only in-frame clonotypes and omits some of them. The data contain a few hundred thousand clones, less than 45% of them singletons. The sample in question was CD4+ T cells sorted from blood, obtained at roughly week 38, from a patient treated with tofacitinib. The chain carries TRBV5-1 and TRBJ2-1; 14 bases are shared with TRBD2. This clonotype originated in a human donor with alopecia areata. CDR3 sequence (DNA): TGCGCCAGCAGCCAGACTAGCGGGAGGGCCCCTGAGCAGTTCTTC. This encodes CASSQTSGRAPEQFF.